This TCR beta chain stems from a study of Ad26.COV2.S vaccination and SARS-CoV-2 variants. Study-wide background: Intramuscularly, Ad26.COV2.S was given either once or twice, 56 days apart.

Indicated treatment: some 19 received Ad26.COV2.S at low or high dose, single or two shots; roughly 5 received placebo; per-sample allocation not given. On day 63 after the first injection, vaccine and placebo recipients gave samples. Boston provided a donor who was an adult aged 18-55 years. Measured with immunoSEQ multiplex PCR; TCRdb has only the in-frame clones, and not every one. Of over 450,000 clones detected, 80% to 90% appear once; the ten largest clones hold about 1.5%. Material: peripheral blood, obtained in a trial of Ad26.COV2.S vaccine versus placebo. This receptor was obtained from a person between 18 and 65 years old who received the Ad26.COV2.S COVID-19 vaccine or a placebo.

The CDR3 region has the DNA TGTGCCAGCAGCCCAGGACTGGCGCCGGGCGAGCAGTACTTC. Translating it yields CASSPGLAPGEQYF. The chain is built from TRBV9 and TRBJ2-7; possibly TRBD2 for D (5 bases). From germline, CDR1 is SGDLS and CDR2 YYNGEE. V lost 4 bases, J lost 6 bases, and 17 bases lay in between. The CDR3 loop spans 14 amino acids.